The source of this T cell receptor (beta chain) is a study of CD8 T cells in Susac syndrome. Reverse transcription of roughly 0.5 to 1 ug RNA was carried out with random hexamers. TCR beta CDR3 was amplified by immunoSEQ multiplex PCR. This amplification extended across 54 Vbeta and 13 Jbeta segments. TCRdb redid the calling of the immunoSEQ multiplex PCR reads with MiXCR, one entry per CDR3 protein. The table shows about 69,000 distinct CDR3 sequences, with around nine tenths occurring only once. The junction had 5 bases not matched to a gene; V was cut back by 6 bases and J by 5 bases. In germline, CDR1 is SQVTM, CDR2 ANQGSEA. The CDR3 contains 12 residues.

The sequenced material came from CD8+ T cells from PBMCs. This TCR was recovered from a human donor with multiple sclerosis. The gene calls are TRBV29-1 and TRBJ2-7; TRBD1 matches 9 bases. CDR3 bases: TGCAGCGTAGCCACAGGGGGCGACGAGCAGTACTTC. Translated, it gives CSVATGGDEQYF.